This T cell receptor (beta chain) was identified in a study of blood T cell repertoires in COVID-19. About the research overall: Material from acute and convalescent COVID-19 was sourced from the United States, Italy and Spain. T cells, B-cell-depleted T cells, or PBMCs provided the cDNA or gDNA that served as material.

Under the authors' procedure: Amplified reference gene primers provided the basis for estimating nucleated cell counts. Assay used: immunoSEQ multiplex PCR; TCRdb lists only in-frame clones, some missing. That table gives V, J and clone size, and the DNA gave D and trimming. This sample has around 140,000 clones, with roughly 83% found just once. This sequence was found in a man aged 60 to 69 with acute or convalescent COVID-19. The sequenced material came from peripheral blood.

The CDR3 sequence: CAWRVTGPYEQYF. DNA of the CDR3: TGTGCCTGGAGGGTGACAGGGCCCTACGAGCAGTACTTC. The chain joins TRBV30 to TRBJ2-7, with TRBD1 matching over 7 bases. The V gene end was trimmed by 3 bases and the J gene end by 2 bases; junction bases not matched to a gene: 4. Germline CDR1 is GTSNPN and CDR2 is SVGIG (reference sequence). CDR3 length equals 13 residues. Complete variable domain (other parts from reference TRBV30 and TRBJ2-7): SQTIHQWPATLVQPVGSPLSLECTVEGTSNPNLYWYRQAAGRGLQLLFYSVGIGQISSEVPQNLSASRPQDRQFILSSKKLLLSDSGFYLCAWRVTGPYEQYFGPGTRLTVT.